This T cell receptor beta chain was captured by sequencing in a study of blood T cell repertoires in COVID-19. Study in general: PBMCs, B-cell-depleted T cells, or T cells were the source of the cDNA or gDNA that made up the material.

Germline CDR1 MNHEY, CDR2 SMNVEV (reference sequence). The CDR3 is 16 amino acids. Deletions cut 4 bases from V and 2 bases from J, with 16 bases between. Authors' data handling: Nucleated cell counts were estimated from reference gene primer amplification. Here immunoSEQ multiplex PCR was the method, and the copy in TCRdb shows in-frame clones only, minus some. V, J and clone size reflect that table, while D and trimming were determined from the DNA. The table lists approximately 200,000 clones, 79% of them singletons, with 15% to 20% in the top ten. This TCR came from a man in his fifties or sixties with active or convalescent COVID-19. The specimen sequenced was peripheral blood. The gene calls are TRBV27 and TRBJ2-3; tentatively, D is TRBD2 (6 bases). The CDR3 bases are TGTGCCAGCAGTTCCCGGGGGAGCGGTATCACAGATACGCAGTATTTT. This codes for CASSSRGSGITDTQYF.